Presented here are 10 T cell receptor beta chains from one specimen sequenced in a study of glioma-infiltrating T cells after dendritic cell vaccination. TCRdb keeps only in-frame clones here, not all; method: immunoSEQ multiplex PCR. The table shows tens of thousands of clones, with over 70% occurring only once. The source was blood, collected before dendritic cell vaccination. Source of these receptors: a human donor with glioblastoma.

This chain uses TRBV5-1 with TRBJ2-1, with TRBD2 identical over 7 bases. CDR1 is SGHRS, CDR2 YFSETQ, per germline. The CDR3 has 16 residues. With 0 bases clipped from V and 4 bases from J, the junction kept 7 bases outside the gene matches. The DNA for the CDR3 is TGCGCCAGCAGCTTGGAGGCTAGCGGCCAATACAATGAGCAGTTCTTC. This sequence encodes CASSLEASGQYNEQFF.

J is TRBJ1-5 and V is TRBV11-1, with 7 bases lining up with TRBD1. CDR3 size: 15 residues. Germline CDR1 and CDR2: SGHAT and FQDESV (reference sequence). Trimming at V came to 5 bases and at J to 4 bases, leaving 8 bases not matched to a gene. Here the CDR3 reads CASSVSGQRNQPQHF. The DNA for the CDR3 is TGTGCCAGCAGCGTTTCGGGACAGCGAAATCAGCCCCAGCATTTT.

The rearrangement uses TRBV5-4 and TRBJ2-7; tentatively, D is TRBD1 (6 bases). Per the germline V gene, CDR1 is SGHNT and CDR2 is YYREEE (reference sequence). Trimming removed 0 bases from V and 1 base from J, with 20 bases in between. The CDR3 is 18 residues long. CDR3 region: CASSLVRGGILLSYEQYF. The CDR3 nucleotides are TGTGCCAGCAGCTTGGTTCGTGGGGGCATATTACTATCCTACGAGCAGTACTTC.

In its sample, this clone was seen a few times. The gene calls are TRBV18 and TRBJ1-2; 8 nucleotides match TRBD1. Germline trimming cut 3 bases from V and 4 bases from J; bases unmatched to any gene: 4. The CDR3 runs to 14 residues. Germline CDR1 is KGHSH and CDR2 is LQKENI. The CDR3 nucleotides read TGTGCCAGCTCACCTCCCGGGACAGGCTATGGCTACACCTTC. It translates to CASSPPGTGYGYTF.

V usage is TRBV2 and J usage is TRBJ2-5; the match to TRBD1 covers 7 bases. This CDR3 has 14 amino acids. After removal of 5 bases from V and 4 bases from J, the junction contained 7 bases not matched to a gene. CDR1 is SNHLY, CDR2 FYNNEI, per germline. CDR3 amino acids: CASSNRGTAETQYF. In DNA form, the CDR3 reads TGTGCCAGCAGTAACAGGGGTACGGCAGAGACCCAGTACTTC.

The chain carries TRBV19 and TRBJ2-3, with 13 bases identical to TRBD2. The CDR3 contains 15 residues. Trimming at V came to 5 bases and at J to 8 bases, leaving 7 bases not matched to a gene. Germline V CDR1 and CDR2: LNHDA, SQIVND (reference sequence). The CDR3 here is CASSSTSGRSGTQYF. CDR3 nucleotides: TGTGCCAGTAGTTCGACTAGCGGGAGGTCGGGTACGCAGTATTTT.

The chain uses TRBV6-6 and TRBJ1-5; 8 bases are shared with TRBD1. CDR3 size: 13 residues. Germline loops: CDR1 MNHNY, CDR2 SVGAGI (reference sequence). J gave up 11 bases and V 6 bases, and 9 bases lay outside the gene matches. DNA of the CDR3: TGTGCCAGCAGGCGGACAGGGCCTAATTCCCAGCATTTT. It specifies CASRRTGPNSQHF.

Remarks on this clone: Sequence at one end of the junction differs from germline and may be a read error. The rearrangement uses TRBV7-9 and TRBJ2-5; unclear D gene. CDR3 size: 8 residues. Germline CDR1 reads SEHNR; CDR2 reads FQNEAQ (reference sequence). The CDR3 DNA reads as TGTGCCAGCAGCTTGTTTAACTTC. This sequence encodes CASSLFNF.

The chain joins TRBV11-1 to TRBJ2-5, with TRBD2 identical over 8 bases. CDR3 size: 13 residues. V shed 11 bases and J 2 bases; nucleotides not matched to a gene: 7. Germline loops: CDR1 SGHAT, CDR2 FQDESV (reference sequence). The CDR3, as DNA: TGTGCCGGGTCTAGCGGGTATCAAGAGACCCAGTACTTC. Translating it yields CAGSSGYQETQYF.

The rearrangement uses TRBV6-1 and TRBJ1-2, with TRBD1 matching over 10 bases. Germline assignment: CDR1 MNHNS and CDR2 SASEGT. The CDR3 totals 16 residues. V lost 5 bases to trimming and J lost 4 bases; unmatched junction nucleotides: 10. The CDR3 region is CASSKGQGGSGYGYTF. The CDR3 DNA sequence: TGTGCCAGCAGTAAAGGACAGGGGGGATCGGGCTATGGCTACACCTTC.